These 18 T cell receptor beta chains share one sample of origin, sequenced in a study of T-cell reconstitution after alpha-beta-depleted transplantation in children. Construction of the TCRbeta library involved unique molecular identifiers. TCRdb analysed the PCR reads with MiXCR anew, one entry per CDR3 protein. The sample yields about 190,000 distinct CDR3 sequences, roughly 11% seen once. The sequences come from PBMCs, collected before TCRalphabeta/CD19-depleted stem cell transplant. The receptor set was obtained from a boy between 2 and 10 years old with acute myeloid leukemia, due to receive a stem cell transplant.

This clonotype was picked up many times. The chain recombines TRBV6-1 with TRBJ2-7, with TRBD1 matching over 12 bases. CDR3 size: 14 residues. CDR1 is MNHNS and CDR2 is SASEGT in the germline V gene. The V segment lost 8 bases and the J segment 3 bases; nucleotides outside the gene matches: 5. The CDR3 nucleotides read TGTGCCAGCGTCGGGACAGGGGGCATCTACGAGCAGTACTTC. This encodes CASVGTGGIYEQYF.

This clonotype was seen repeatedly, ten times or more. For the CDR3, the DNA is TGTGCCACATCTTTTAGTACCGGGGAGCTGTTTTTT. This gives the protein CATSFSTGELFF. V gene TRBV24-1 combines with J gene TRBJ2-2; D remains unclear. Germline V lookup: CDR1 KGHDR, CDR2 SFDVKD. CDR3 size: 12 residues. Trimming left V 10 bases short and J 5 bases short, with 10 bases between.

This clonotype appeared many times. The CDR3 loop is CASSLGGIMNTEAFF. CDR3 nucleotide sequence: TGTGCCAGCAGTTTAGGAGGGATAATGAACACTGAAGCTTTCTTT. The genes are TRBV12-3 or TRBV12-4 and TRBJ1-1; D gene unclear. There are 15 residues in the CDR3. Trimming removed 1 base from V and 0 bases from J, with 9 bases in between.

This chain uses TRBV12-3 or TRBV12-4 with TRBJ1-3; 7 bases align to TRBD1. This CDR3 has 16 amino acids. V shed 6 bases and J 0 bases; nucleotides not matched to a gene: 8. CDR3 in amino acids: CASRAQGDYSGNTIYF. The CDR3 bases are TGTGCCAGCAGGGCTCAGGGGGATTACTCTGGAAACACCATATATTTT.

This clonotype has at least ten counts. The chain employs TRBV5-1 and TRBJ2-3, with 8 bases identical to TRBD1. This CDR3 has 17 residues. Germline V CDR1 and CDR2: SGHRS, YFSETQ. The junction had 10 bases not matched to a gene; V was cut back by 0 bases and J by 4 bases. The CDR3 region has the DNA TGCGCCAGCAGCTTGGGAGTGACAGGGGTCGGGGCAGATACGCAGTATTTT. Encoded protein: CASSLGVTGVGADTQYF.

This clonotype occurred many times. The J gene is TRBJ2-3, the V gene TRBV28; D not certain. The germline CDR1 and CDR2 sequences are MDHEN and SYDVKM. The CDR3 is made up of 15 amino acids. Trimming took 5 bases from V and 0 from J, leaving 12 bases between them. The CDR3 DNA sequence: TGTGCCAGCAGTCCCCCCCCGGCTAGCACAGATACGCAGTATTTT. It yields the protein CASSPPPASTDTQYF.

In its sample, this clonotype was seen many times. Here the CDR3 DNA reads TGCGCCAGCAGCAAAGGGAGCGGTGAGCAGTTCTTC. Encoded protein: CASSKGSGEQFF. This chain uses TRBV5-1 with TRBJ2-1, with a weak D call TRBD2 (5 bases). From germline, CDR1 is SGHRS and CDR2 YFSETQ. V was pared by 4 bases and J by 9 bases, with 11 bases between. CDR3 size: 12 residues.

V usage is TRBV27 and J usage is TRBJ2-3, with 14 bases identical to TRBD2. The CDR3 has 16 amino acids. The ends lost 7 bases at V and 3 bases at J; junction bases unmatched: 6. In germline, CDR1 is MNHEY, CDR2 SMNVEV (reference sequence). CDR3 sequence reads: CASTGLAGVATDTQYF. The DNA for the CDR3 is TGTGCCAGCACGGGACTAGCGGGAGTAGCGACAGATACGCAGTATTTT.

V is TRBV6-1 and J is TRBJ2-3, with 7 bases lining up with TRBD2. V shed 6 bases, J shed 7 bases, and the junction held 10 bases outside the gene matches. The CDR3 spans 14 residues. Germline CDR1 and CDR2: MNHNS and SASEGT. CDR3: CASRDGNSGYTQYF. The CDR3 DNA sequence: TGTGCCAGCAGGGACGGGAATAGCGGGTATACGCAGTATTTT.

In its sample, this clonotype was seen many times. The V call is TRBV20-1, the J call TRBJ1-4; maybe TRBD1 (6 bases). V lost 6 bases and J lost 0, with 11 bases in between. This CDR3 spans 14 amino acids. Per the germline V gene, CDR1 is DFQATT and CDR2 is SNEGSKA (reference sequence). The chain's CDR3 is CSATGRATNEKLFF. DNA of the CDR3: TGCAGTGCCACAGGGAGAGCAACTAATGAAAAACTGTTTTTT.

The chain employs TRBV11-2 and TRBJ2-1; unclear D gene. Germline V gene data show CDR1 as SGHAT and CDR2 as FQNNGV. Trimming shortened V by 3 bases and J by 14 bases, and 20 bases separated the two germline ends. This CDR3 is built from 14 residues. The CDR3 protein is CASSFSRSAVLKFF. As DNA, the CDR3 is TGTGCCAGCAGCTTTTCCCGGTCGGCGGTTTTGAAGTTCTTC.

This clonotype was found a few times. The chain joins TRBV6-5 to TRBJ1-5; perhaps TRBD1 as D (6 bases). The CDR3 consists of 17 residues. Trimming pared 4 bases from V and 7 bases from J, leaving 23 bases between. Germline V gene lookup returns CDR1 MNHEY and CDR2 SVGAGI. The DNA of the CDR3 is TGTGCCAGCAGTTCTCTAGGACAGACATCTCTAGGGCAGCCCCAGCATTTT. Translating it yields CASSSLGQTSLGQPQHF.

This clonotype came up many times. The CDR3 region has the DNA TGCGCCAGCAGCGGCATGGGTAATAATTCACCCCTCCACTTT. Protein sequence: CASSGMGNNSPLHF. The chain links TRBV5-1 to TRBJ1-6; D is unclear. The V end lost 4 bases, the J end lost 5 bases, and 10 bases lay between the germline ends. From germline, CDR1 is SGHRS and CDR2 YFSETQ. The CDR3 loop spans 14 amino acids.

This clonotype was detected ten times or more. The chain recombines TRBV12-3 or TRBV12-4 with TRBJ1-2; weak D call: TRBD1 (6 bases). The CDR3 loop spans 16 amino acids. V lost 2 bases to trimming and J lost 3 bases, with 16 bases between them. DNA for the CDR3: TGTGCCAGCAGTTTATGGCCCCCAGGGGAGGACTATGGCTACACCTTC. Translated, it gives CASSLWPPGEDYGYTF.

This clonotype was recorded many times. The CDR3 here is CASSPAGQRNQPQHF. CDR3 in DNA: TGCGCCAGCAGCCCGGCGGGACAGCGGAATCAGCCCCAGCATTTT. This rearrangement joins TRBV5-1 to TRBJ1-5; TRBD1 agrees at 7 bases. Germline V gene sequence: CDR1 SGHRS, CDR2 YFSETQ. With 4 bases clipped from V and 4 bases from J, the junction kept 8 bases outside the gene matches. The CDR3 is 15 amino acids.

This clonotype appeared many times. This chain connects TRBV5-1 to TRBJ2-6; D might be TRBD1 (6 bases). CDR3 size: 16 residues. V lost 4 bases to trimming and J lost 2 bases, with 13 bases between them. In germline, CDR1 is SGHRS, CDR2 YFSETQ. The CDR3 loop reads CASSEKQGAGANVLTF. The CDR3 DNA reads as TGCGCCAGCAGCGAAAAACAGGGAGCTGGGGCCAACGTCCTGACTTTC.

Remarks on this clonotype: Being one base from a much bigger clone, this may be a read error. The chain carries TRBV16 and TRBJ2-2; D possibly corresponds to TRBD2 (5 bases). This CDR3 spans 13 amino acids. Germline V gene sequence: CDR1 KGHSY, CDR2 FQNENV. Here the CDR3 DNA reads TGTGCCAGCAGCCGGCGTAACACCGGGGAGCAGTTTTTT. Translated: CASSRRNTGEQFF.

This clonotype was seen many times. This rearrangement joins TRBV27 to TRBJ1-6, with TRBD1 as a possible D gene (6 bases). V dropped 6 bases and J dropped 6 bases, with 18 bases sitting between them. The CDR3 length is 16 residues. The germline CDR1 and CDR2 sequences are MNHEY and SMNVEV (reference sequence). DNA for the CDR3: TGTGCCAGCAGATGGACAGCAGGAATGATTAATTCACCCCTCCACTTT. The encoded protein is CASRWTAGMINSPLHF.